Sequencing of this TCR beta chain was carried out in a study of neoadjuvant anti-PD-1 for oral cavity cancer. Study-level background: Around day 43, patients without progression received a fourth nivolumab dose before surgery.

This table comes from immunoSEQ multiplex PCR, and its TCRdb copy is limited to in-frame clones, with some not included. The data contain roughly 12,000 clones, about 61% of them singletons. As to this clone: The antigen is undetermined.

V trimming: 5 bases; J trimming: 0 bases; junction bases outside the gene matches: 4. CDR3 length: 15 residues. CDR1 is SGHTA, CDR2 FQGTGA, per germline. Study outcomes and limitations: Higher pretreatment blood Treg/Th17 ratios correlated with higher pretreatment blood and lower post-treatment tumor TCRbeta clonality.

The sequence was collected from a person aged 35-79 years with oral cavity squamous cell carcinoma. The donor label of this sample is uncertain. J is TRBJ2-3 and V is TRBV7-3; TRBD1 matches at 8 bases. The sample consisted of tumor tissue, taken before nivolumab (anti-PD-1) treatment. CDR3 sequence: CASSPGQGSTDTQYF. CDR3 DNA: TGTGCCAGCAGCCCCGGACAGGGAAGCACAGATACGCAGTATTTT.